This T cell receptor (beta chain) came from a study of beta chain features in type 1 diabetes. Background on the study: Healthy donors, compared against patients, showed similar age, gender and cell yields.

On this clone: The antigen remains unidentified.

CDR3 size: 14 residues. Germline lookup yields CDR1 SGHTA and CDR2 FQGNSA. Trimming removed 5 bases at V and 4 bases at J, with 15 bases between. General study results and limits: The VDJ junctions of type 1 diabetes patients carried fewer insertions and more deletions. Overrepresentation of cells with high TCR expression could result from cDNA sequencing. PCR may have favored shorter templates equally in patients and controls.

Expressed TCRB transcripts were sequenced because the entire RNA isolate underwent reverse transcription. Using immunoSEQ multiplex PCR, the repertoire was profiled, and TCRdb retains in-frame clones only, with some absent. In the table there are 150,000 or so clones, around 10% of which are singletons. The specimen sequenced was central memory CD4+ T cells from blood. The sequence was obtained from a man younger than 30 in good health. The chain employs TRBV7-2 and TRBJ2-7, with a tentative D call TRBD2 (6 bases). CDR3 coding DNA: TGTGCCAGCAGCACTCGGGACTTATATTACGAGCAGTACTTC. This gives the protein CASSTRDLYYEQYF.